The 2 T cell receptor beta chains below all came from one sample that was sequenced in a study of CD8+ T cells in alopecia areata. cDNA prepared by RNA extraction and subsequent reverse transcription served as the template for sequencing. Method: immunoSEQ multiplex PCR; TCRdb's copy keeps in-frame clones and lacks some. The repertoire includes about 110,000 clones, under 60% of them detected once, and around a quarter sits in the top ten. The sample comprised NKG2D-low CD8+ T cells sorted from blood. The receptor set was obtained from a human donor with alopecia areata.

In DNA form, the CDR3 reads TGTGCCAGCAGCCCGGGGGTAGCGGGAGGTGAGCAGTTCTTC. Amino acids: CASSPGVAGGEQFF. This rearrangement joins TRBV5-6 to TRBJ2-1, with 10 bases aligning to TRBD2. The ends lost 4 bases at V and 9 bases at J; junction bases unmatched: 7. This CDR3 is built from 14 residues. Germline CDR1 is SGHDT and CDR2 is YYEEEE. The entire variable domain, with the rest obtained from reference TRBV5-6 and TRBJ2-1, is as follows: DAGVTQSPTHLIKTRGQQVTLRCSPKSGHDTVSWYQQALGQGPQFIFQYYEEEERQRGNFPDRFSGHQFPNYSSELNVNALLLGDSALYLCASSPGVAGGEQFFGPGTRLTVL.

V and J are TRBV6-6 and TRBJ2-5; TRBD1 aligns across 7 bases. The CDR3 loop spans 14 amino acids. V was pared by 5 bases and J by 8 bases, with 11 bases of the junction left unmatched. CDR1 and CDR2 from the germline V gene are MNHNY and SVGAGI (reference sequence). DNA of the CDR3: TGTGCCAGCAGTCTGATACAGGGGATTCGTACCCAGTACTTC. Translation: CASSLIQGIRTQYF.